The source of this T cell receptor (beta chain) is a study of CD8 T cells in ankylosing spondylitis. Study-wide findings and caveats: Peripheral blood held disease-linked clones only at relatively low frequency, and these were CD8+.

This clonotype came up a few times. Its specificity is unknown. In TCRdb, the 5' RACE reads were re-called with MiXCR into one record per CDR3 protein. The sample carries 200,000 or so distinct CDR3 sequences, 10% to 15% recorded once. Sequencing was done on a sample of blood, either unsorted or a sorted T cell fraction (not recorded which). This receptor was taken from a female donor with ankylosing spondylitis or in good health (not recorded which).

The CDR3 nucleotides are TGCAGTGCTAGAGCCAGCCTAGCGGGGCCGGAGATTAGCACAGATACGCAGTATTTT. Translation gives CSARASLAGPEISTDTQYF. The chain has TRBV20-1 and TRBJ2-3, with 9 bases that match TRBD2. Germline V CDR1 and CDR2: DFQATT, SNEGSKA (reference sequence). The CDR3 has 19 residues. Unmatched junction bases numbered 14, after V lost 1 base and J lost 0 bases.